This T cell receptor (beta chain) was sequenced for a study of T cell responses to AZD1222 COVID-19 vaccine. About the research overall: The analysis combined second doses at about 4 or about 12 weeks. Broader study findings: Sampling that yielded the repertoires occurred only after the peak T cell response. Reports say nearly half of spike-specific TCRs go after unmutated variant regions. Clonal diversity was possibly underestimated, and the donors were mostly white British, with more females.

The V gene lost 0 bases and the J gene lost 0 bases, with 4 bases spanning the gap. The V gene's germline CDR1 is LGHNA and CDR2 YNFKEQ. The CDR3 has 14 residues. This clone has just a few counts. What it binds is not known. Libraries were prepared by immunoSEQ multiplex PCR; TCRdb keeps only in-frame clonotypes and omits some of them. The repertoire holds 95,000 to 150,000 clones, with around 87% as singletons. The sequences come from peripheral blood, collected on day 0 of AZD1222 vaccination. The chain joins TRBV4-2 to TRBJ2-3, with no clear D. This TCR was recovered from an adult in good health. The CDR3 coding sequence is TGTGCCAGCAGCCAAGAAACTAGCACAGATACGCAGTATTTT. Its translation is CASSQETSTDTQYF.